This TCR beta chain was captured in a study of shared clonotypes between healthy human individuals. Looking at the study overall: The cohort comprised a couple of women and a few men. Their ages spanned 18 to 49 years.

The assay was run at deep level. Assay used: immunoSEQ multiplex PCR; TCRdb lists only in-frame clones, some missing. The sample has around 1 million clones; about three quarters are singletons. V was pared by 3 bases and J by 1 base, with 13 bases between. The CDR3 runs to 16 residues. Germline lookup yields CDR1 MNHNS and CDR2 SASEGT. About this clone itself: Antigen: not known.

Findings and limits, study-wide: Sharing across four donors was highest in naive CD4 (approximately 5%) and lowest in memory CD8 (about 0.4%).

This sequence originates from a man aged 18-30 years in good health. Sequenced sample: memory CD4+ T cells sorted from blood. Subset of the sample: CD45RA-negative fraction. V is TRBV6-1 and J is TRBJ1-5; D not resolved. CDR3 residues: CASSDLAGRSNQPQHF. DNA for the CDR3: TGTGCCAGCAGTGATCTGGCAGGCCGGAGCAATCAGCCCCAGCATTTT.